A selection of T cell receptor beta chains follows, all from one sample in a study of metastatic and nonmetastatic thyroid tumors. TCRdb re-called the PCR reads via MiXCR. Here the sample spans about 13,000 clones, 20% to 30% being singletons. Sequenced input: adjacent normal tissue. The source of these receptors is a female donor with papillary thyroid cancer or a benign thyroid nodule (not recorded which). Some clones in this sample may be carry-over from other donors' samples. Both conserved end residues are part of each CDR3. The D gene is left open where the match is weak. Clone size is given for some rows only: seen once, a few or many times, or a class if the clone is expanded.

D	size	V	J	CDR3	DNA
TRBD1	.	TRBV11-2	TRBJ2-5	CASSRYTGEETQYF	TGTGCCAGCAGCCGATATACAGGGGAGGAGACCCAGTACTTC
.	medium-sized	TRBV6-5	TRBJ2-7	CASSYYGAFYEQYF	TGTGCCAGCAGTTACTACGGGGCTTTCTACGAGCAGTACTTC
.	few	TRBV6-2/TRBV6-3	TRBJ2-1	CATRRGTDTYNEQFF	TGTGCCACCAGACGCGGGACGGATACCTACAATGAGCAGTTCTTC
.	few	TRBV4-1	TRBJ2-2	CASSQFGGTNTGELFF	TGCGCCAGCAGCCAATTCGGCGGGACGAACACCGGGGAGCTGTTTTTT
.	.	TRBV5-1	TRBJ1-2	CAISYGRRSGYTF	TGCGCCATCAGCTACGGACGTAGGTCCGGCTACACCTTC
TRBD2	many	TRBV5-1	TRBJ2-5	CASSLGAGGREETQYF	TGCGCCAGCAGCTTGGGTGCGGGAGGGCGGGAAGAGACCCAGTACTTC
.	medium-sized	TRBV2	TRBJ1-1	CASTRLWNTEAFF	TGTGCCAGCACCCGACTGTGGAACACTGAAGCTTTCTTT
.	.	TRBV11-1	TRBJ1-2	CASSPFSGQPYTF	TGTGCCAGCAGTCCATTTTCCGGACAGCCCTACACCTTC
.	medium-sized	TRBV12-3/TRBV12-4	TRBJ1-2	CASSRNKVGGGYTF	TGTGCCAGCAGTCGTAACAAGGTCGGCGGTGGCTACACCTTC
.	many	TRBV5-1	TRBJ2-3	CASSLGPTSTDTQYF	TGCGCCAGCAGCTTGGGACCCACTAGCACAGATACGCAGTATTTT
.	.	TRBV11-2	TRBJ2-7	CASNPRESYEQYF	TGTGCCAGCAACCCGAGGGAGTCCTACGAGCAGTACTTC
TRBD2	.	TRBV7-3	TRBJ2-1	CASSSGPGVDEQFF	TGTGCCAGCAGTAGCGGGCCGGGCGTGGATGAGCAGTTCTTC
.	few	TRBV6-5	TRBJ2-3	CASSYNVGYPSTDTQYF	TGTGCCAGCAGTTACAATGTCGGCTACCCCTCAACAGATACGCAGTATTTT
.	.	TRBV12-3/TRBV12-4	TRBJ1-6	CASSPEGSWDSPLHF	TGTGCCAGCAGTCCGGAGGGAAGTTGGGATTCACCCCTCCACTTT
TRBD1	many	TRBV5-1	TRBJ2-6	CASSFGRDRGVIGANVLTF	TGCGCCAGCAGCTTCGGACGCGACAGGGGAGTAATTGGGGCCAACGTCCTGACTTTC